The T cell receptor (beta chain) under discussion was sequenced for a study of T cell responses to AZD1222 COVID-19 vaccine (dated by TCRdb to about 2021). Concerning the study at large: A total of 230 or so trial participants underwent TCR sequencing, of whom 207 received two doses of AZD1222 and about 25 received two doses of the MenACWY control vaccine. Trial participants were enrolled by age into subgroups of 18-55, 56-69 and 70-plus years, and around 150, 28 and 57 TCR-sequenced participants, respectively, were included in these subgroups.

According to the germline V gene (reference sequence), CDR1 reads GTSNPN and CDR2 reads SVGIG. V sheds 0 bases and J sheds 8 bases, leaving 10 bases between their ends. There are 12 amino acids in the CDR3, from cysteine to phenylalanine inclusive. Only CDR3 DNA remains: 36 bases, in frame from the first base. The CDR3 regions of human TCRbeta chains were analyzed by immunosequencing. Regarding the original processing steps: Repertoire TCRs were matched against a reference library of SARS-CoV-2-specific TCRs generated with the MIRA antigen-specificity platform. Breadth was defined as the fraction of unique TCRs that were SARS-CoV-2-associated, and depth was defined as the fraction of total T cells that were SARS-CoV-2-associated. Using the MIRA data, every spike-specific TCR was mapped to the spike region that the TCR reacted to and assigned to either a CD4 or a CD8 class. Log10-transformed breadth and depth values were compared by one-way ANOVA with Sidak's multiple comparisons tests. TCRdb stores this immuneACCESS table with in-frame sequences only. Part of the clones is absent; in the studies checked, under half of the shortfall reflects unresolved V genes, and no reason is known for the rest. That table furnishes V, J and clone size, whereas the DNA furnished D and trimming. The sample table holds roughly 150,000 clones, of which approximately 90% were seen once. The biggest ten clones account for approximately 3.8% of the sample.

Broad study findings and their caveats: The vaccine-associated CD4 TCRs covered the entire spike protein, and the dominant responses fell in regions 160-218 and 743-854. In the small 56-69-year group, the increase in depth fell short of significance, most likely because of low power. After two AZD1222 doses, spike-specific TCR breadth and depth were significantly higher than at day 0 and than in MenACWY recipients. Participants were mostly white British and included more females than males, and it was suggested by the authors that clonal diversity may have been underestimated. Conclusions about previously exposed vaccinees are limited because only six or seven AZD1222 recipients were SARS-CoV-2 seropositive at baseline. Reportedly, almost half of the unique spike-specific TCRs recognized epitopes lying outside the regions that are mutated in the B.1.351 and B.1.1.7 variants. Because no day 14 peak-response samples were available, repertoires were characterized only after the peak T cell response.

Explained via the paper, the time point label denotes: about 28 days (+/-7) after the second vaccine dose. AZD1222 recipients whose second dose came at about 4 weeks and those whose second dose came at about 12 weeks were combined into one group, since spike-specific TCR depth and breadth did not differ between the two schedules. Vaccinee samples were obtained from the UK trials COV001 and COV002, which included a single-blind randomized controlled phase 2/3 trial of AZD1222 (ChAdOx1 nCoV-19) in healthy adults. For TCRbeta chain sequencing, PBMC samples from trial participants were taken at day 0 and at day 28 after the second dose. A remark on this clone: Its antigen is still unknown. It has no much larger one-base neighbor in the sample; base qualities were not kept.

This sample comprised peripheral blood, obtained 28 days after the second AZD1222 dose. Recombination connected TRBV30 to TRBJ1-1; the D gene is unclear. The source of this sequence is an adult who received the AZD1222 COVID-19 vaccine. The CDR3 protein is CAWSVGLTEAFF. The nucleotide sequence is TGTGCCTGGAGTGTAGGCCTCACGGAAGCTTTCTTT. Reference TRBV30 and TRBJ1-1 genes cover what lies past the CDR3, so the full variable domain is SQTIHQWPATLVQPVGSPLSLECTVEGTSNPNLYWYRQAAGRGLQLLFYSVGIGQISSEVPQNLSASRPQDRQFILSSKKLLLSDSGFYLCAWSVGLTEAFFGQGTRLTVV.